These 27 T cell receptor beta chains share one sample of origin, sequenced in a study of human T cells and chemical hapten exposure. Time point meaning: patch test 3, about 24 weeks after DPC sensitization. Treatment meaning: therapeutic diphenylcyclopropenone sensitization with weekly scalp DPC. MiXCR, run by TCRdb on the RACE reads, gives a single entry per CDR3 protein. This table holds some 170,000 distinct CDR3 sequences, 25% to 30% found once. The starting material was whole blood, obtained in connection with sensitization to the hapten diphenylcyclopropenone (DPC). All receptors come from a woman younger than 35 with alopecia areata. Some clones in this sample may be carry-over from other donors' samples.

V is TRBV12-3 or TRBV12-4 and J is TRBJ1-5; 9 bases are shared with TRBD1. The CDR3 loop spans 14 amino acids. V lost 7 bases, J lost 7 bases, and 8 bases stayed unmatched. CDR3 sequence: CASTIQGAGQPQHF. The CDR3 coding sequence is TGTGCCAGCACCATACAGGGGGCAGGACAGCCCCAGCATTTT.

The V gene is TRBV29-1, the J gene TRBJ1-2, with TRBD1 matching 9 bases. This CDR3 is 12 amino acids long. The trim removed 5 bases at V and 4 bases at J, leaving 2 bases unmatched. The germline V gene has CDR1 SQVTM and CDR2 ANQGSEA. The CDR3 nucleotides are TGCAGCGTTCTACAGGGGGCCTATGGCTACACCTTC. Translating gives CSVLQGAYGYTF.

The chain is built from TRBV5-1 and TRBJ2-5, with D possibly TRBD1 on 6 matching bases. Germline V CDR1 and CDR2: SGHRS, YFSETQ. V dropped 3 bases and J dropped 0 bases, with 21 bases sitting between them. This CDR3 region has 18 residues. The CDR3 DNA follows: TGCGCCAGCAGCTCTCGACCCGGGGACACCACGTACCAAGAGACCCAGTACTTC. Its protein is CASSSRPGDTTYQETQYF.

This clonotype was seen only a few times. V gene TRBV29-1 combines with J gene TRBJ2-1; D unresolved. This CDR3 contains 15 residues. The V gene's germline CDR1 is SQVTM and CDR2 ANQGSEA. The V and J ends lost 7 bases and 1 base respectively, with 17 bases between them. This CDR3 is CSGGDGFWSYNEQFF. CDR3 in DNA: TGCAGCGGTGGGGATGGGTTCTGGTCCTACAATGAGCAGTTCTTC.

This chain links TRBV11-1 with TRBJ2-7; 9 bases fit TRBD1. J lost 1 base, V lost 3 bases, and 7 bases had no gene match. The CDR3 covers 16 residues. Germline-derived CDR1 and CDR2 are SGHAT and FQDESV (reference sequence). The CDR3 DNA reads TGTGCCAGCAGCTTGTTATTTGGGACAGGGTCCTACGAGCAGTACTTC. Protein sequence: CASSLLFGTGSYEQYF.

V and J are TRBV7-3 and TRBJ2-3, with D unclear. The CDR3 is 16 amino acids. The ends were cut back, 5 bases at V and 2 bases at J, with 17 bases in the middle. CDR1 is SGHTA and CDR2 is FQGTGA in the germline V gene. This CDR3 reads CASSLQSSRLTDTQYF. CDR3 nucleotide sequence: TGTGCCAGCAGCCTCCAAAGTAGCAGACTCACAGATACGCAGTATTTT.

The chain employs TRBV5-1 and TRBJ2-7; a weak D match, TRBD2 (6 bases). The CDR3 has 16 residues. CDR1 SGHRS and CDR2 YFSETQ come from the germline V gene. Trimming left V 3 bases short and J 1 base short, with 17 bases between. The CDR3 bases are TGCGCCAGCAGCTATGGGCGGGTGGCGGGGTCCTACGAGCAGTACTTC. Its translation is CASSYGRVAGSYEQYF.

The chain couples TRBV28 to TRBJ1-2; the D is unclear. The germline V gene encodes CDR1 MDHEN and CDR2 SYDVKM. The CDR3 spans 12 residues. The CDR3 reads CALAAKDYGYTF. The DNA for the CDR3 is TGTGCGCTGGCAGCTAAAGACTATGGCTACACCTTC.

The CDR3 protein is CASSLESGADGANVLTF. The CDR3 nucleotides are TGTGCCAGCAGCTTAGAATCCGGGGCGGACGGGGCCAACGTCCTGACTTTC. This chain connects TRBV7-6 to TRBJ2-6, with D perhaps matching TRBD1 or TRBD2 (5 bases each). Trimming left V 1 base short and J 4 bases short, with 14 bases between. CDR3 length equals 17 residues. Germline lookup yields CDR1 SGHVS and CDR2 FNYEAQ.

This chain joins TRBV6-1 and TRBJ1-6; D not resolved. V was trimmed by 2 bases and J by 9 bases, leaving 14 bases between them. This CDR3 comprises 15 residues. Germline loops: CDR1 MNHNS, CDR2 SASEGT. The CDR3 spells CASSERVKPSSPLHF. The CDR3 DNA follows: TGTGCCAGCAGTGAACGCGTCAAACCAAGTTCACCCCTCCACTTT.

This clonotype was seen only a few times. The chain carries TRBV18 and TRBJ2-1; D tentatively fits TRBD1 or TRBD2 (6 bases each). Germline values: CDR1 KGHSH, CDR2 LQKENI. CDR3 size: 15 residues. Trimming left V 3 bases short and J 8 bases short, with 17 bases between. The CDR3 sequence is CASSPTNREVHEQFF. In nucleotides, the CDR3 is TGTGCCAGCTCACCTACGAACAGGGAGGTCCATGAGCAGTTCTTC.

The chain links TRBV7-6 to TRBJ1-1; D perhaps matches TRBD1 (5 bases). The CDR3 extends over 13 amino acids. The V and J ends lost 4 bases and 5 bases respectively, with 11 bases between them. The germline gives CDR1 SGHVS, CDR2 FNYEAQ. This chain's CDR3 is CASSSAWGTEAFF. The DNA of the CDR3 is TGTGCCAGCAGCTCAGCTTGGGGGACTGAAGCTTTCTTT.

This chain uses TRBV25-1 with TRBJ1-1; the D is unclear. The germline V and J ends were trimmed by 4 bases and 0 bases, with 15 bases remaining between them. The CDR3 has 16 residues. CDR1 and CDR2 (germline): MGHDK, SYGVNS. CDR3: CASSGPPIGMNTEAFF. The CDR3 DNA reads TGTGCCAGCAGTGGGCCCCCGATAGGGATGAACACTGAAGCTTTCTTT.

This clonotype was picked up one time. An end of the junction does not agree with germline; a read error may underlie this. The V call is TRBV2, the J call TRBJ2-7; D gene unclear. CDR1 SNHLY and CDR2 FYNNEI come from the germline V gene. The CDR3 totals 11 residues. The CDR3 bases are TGTGCCAGCAGTGCGGAACGTCGGTGCAACTTC. This encodes CASSAERRCNF.

This clonotype was detected a few times. This rearrangement joins TRBV6-4 to TRBJ2-1; maybe TRBD1 (6 bases). The CDR3 consists of 16 residues. The germline gives CDR1 MRHNA, CDR2 SNTAGT. Trimming cost V 0 bases and J 4 bases, with 13 bases left between them. As DNA, the CDR3 is TGTGCCAGCAGTGACTCGGTGGGGGCAGATTACAATGAGCAGTTCTTC. It translates to CASSDSVGADYNEQFF.

The rearrangement joins TRBV5-4 to TRBJ2-7; tentative D call: TRBD1 (7 bases). The CDR3 runs to 15 residues. The V and J ends lost 4 bases and 6 bases respectively, with 20 bases between them. Germline V gives CDR1 SGHNT, CDR2 YYREEE (reference sequence). Written as DNA, the CDR3 is TGTGCCAGCAGCCAGGGGGGAGCCGGGTCGGGCGAGCAGTACTTC. This sequence encodes CASSQGGAGSGEQYF.

This clonotype has only a few counts. V is TRBV4-1 and J is TRBJ2-4; possible D gene TRBD1, 5 bases. CDR1 is MGHRA and CDR2 is YSYEKL in the germline V gene. Trimming pared 0 bases from V and 1 base from J, leaving 13 bases between. The CDR3 totals 17 residues. The CDR3 loop is CASSQEAGKNAKNIQYF. The CDR3 DNA reads as TGCGCCAGCAGCCAAGAAGCAGGGAAGAACGCCAAAAACATTCAGTACTTC.

The V gene is TRBV29-1, the J gene TRBJ1-2, with D unresolved. The CDR3 runs to 11 residues. V lost 0 bases, J lost 7 bases, and 6 bases lay in between. Germline CDR1 is SQVTM and CDR2 is ANQGSEA. The CDR3 bases are TGCAGCGTTGAAGATCGGGCTGGCTACACCTTC. It specifies CSVEDRAGYTF. The full variable domain, completed using reference TRBV29-1 and TRBJ1-2, is SAVISQKPSRDICQRGTSLTIQCQVDSQVTMMFWYRQQPGQSLTLIATANQGSEATYESGFVIDKFPISRPNLTFSTLTVSNMSPEDSSIYLCSVEDRAGYTFGSGTRLTVV.

This rearrangement joins TRBV27 to TRBJ2-7; unclear D gene. This CDR3 is 15 amino acids long. Per germline, CDR1 MNHEY and CDR2 SMNVEV (reference sequence). Trimming removed 6 bases at V and 3 bases at J, with 18 bases between. The CDR3 bases are TGTGCCAGCAGCGAATTGGGGTCCATGCTCTACGAGCAGTACTTC. Encoded protein: CASSELGSMLYEQYF.

This chain uses TRBV7-9 with TRBJ1-1; tentative D call: TRBD1 (6 bases). Germline V gives CDR1 SEHNR, CDR2 FQNEAQ (reference sequence). The CDR3 extends over 15 amino acids. Trimming cost V 3 bases and J 2 bases, with 13 bases left between them. The CDR3: CASSFPDRNNTEAFF. DNA for the CDR3: TGTGCCAGCAGCTTTCCCGACAGGAACAACACTGAAGCTTTCTTT.

This clonotype was seen a few times. The chain couples TRBV5-1 to TRBJ1-4; D not resolved. The germline V gene has CDR1 SGHRS and CDR2 YFSETQ. This CDR3 has 14 residues. The V gene lost 5 bases and the J gene lost 3 bases, with 11 bases spanning the gap. CDR3 residues: CASSKVASNEKLFF. CDR3 DNA sequence: TGCGCCAGCAGTAAAGTAGCTTCTAATGAAAAACTGTTTTTT.

This clonotype has just a few counts. The gene calls are TRBV6-6 and TRBJ1-2; no definite D call. This CDR3 has 13 residues. The V gene lost 0 bases and the J gene lost 5 bases, with 7 bases spanning the gap. Germline V gives CDR1 MNHNY, CDR2 SVGAGI (reference sequence). CDR3: CASSYSRLYGYTF. The DNA of the CDR3 is TGTGCCAGCAGTTACTCGAGACTATATGGCTACACCTTC.

V usage is TRBV9 and J usage is TRBJ2-2; 15 bases agree with TRBD2. In germline, CDR1 is SGDLS, CDR2 YYNGEE. The V segment lost 4 bases and the J segment 1 base; nucleotides outside the gene matches: 5. This CDR3 has 18 residues. As DNA, the CDR3 is TGTGCCAGCAGCTCCCGGACTAGCGGGGGGGTGAACACCGGGGAGCTGTTTTTT. It translates to CASSSRTSGGVNTGELFF.

This clonotype was counted a few times. This sequence joins TRBV11-1 and TRBJ1-2, with D perhaps matching TRBD1 (6 bases). The germline gives CDR1 SGHAT, CDR2 FQDESV (reference sequence). The CDR3 contains 13 residues. Between the trimmed V and J ends, which lost 5 bases and 5 bases, there was a span of 12 bases. The CDR3 reads CASSPQTGYGYTF. DNA for the CDR3: TGTGCCAGCAGCCCCCAGACAGGATATGGCTACACCTTC.

The chain employs TRBV9 and TRBJ2-5, with 9 nucleotides matching TRBD2. Germline CDR1 reads SGDLS; CDR2 reads YYNGEE. J was trimmed by 4 bases and V by 0 bases; bases with no gene match: 13. CDR3 length: 18 residues. In nucleotides, the CDR3 is TGTGCCAGCAGCGTAGAGGGGGGGGGACTAGCAGGTAGAGAGACCCAGTACTTC. Amino acid sequence: CASSVEGGGLAGRETQYF.

This clonotype was picked up a small number of times. The V call is TRBV5-1, the J call TRBJ1-2; the match to TRBD1 covers 10 bases. Trimming took 3 bases from V and 4 from J; bases not matched to a gene: 6. Germline V gene sequence: CDR1 SGHRS, CDR2 YFSETQ. CDR3 length: 15 amino acids. The DNA for the CDR3 is TGCGCCAGCAGCTGGGGGACAGGGGAAGCCTATGGCTACACCTTC. Its translation is CASSWGTGEAYGYTF.

The genes are TRBV27 and TRBJ2-7; no clear D. This CDR3 has 11 residues. V was trimmed by 10 bases and J by 6 bases, leaving 13 bases between them. Germline V gene sequence: CDR1 MNHEY, CDR2 SMNVEV (reference sequence). CDR3 sequence reads: CATAKRGEQYF. CDR3 coding DNA: TGTGCCACAGCTAAGAGAGGCGAGCAGTACTTC.